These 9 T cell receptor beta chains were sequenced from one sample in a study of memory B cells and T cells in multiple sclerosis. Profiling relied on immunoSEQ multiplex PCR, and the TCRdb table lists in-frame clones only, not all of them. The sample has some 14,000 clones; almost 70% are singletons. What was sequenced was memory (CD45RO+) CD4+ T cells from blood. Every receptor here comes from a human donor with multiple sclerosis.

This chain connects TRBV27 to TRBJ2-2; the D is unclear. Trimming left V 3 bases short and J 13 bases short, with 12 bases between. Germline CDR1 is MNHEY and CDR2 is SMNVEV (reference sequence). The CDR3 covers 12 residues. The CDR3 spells CASSFLQERLFF. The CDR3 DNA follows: TGTGCCAGCAGTTTTCTCCAGGAACGGCTGTTTTTT.

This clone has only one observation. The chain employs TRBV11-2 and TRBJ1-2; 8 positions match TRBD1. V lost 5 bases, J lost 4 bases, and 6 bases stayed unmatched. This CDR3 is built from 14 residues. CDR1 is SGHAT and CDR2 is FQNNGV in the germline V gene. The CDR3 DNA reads TGTGCCAGCAGCACCGGACAGGGTGCCTATGGCTACACCTTC. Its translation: CASSTGQGAYGYTF.

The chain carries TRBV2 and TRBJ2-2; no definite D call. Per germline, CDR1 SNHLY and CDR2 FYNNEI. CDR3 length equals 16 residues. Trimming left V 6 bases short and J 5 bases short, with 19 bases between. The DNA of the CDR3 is TGTGCCAGCAGCGCCAGAGTGGGCAGGTTGACCGGGGAGCTGTTTTTT. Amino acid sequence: CASSARVGRLTGELFF. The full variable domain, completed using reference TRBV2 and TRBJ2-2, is EPEVTQTPSHQVTQMGQEVILRCVPISNHLYFYWYRQILGQKVEFLVSFYNNEISEKSEIFDDQFSVERPDGSNFTLKIRSTKLEDSAMYFCASSARVGRLTGELFFGEGSRLTVL.

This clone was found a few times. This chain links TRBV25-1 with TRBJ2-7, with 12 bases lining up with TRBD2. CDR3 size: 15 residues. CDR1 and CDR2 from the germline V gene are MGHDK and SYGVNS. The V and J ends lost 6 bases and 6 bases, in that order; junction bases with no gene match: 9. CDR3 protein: CASRRASGGAGEQYF. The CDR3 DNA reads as TGTGCCAGCAGAAGAGCTAGCGGGGGGGCTGGCGAGCAGTACTTC.

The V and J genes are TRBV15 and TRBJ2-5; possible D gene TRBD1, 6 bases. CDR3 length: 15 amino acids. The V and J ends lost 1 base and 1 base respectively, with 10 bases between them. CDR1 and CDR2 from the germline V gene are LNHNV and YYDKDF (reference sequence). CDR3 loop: CATSRVGTPQETQYF. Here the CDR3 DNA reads TGTGCCACCAGCAGAGTTGGGACACCCCAAGAGACCCAGTACTTC.

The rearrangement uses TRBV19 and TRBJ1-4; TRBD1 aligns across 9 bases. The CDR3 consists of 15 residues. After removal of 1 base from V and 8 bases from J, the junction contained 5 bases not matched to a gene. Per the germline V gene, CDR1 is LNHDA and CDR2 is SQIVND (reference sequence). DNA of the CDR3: TGTGCCAGTAGTATAGGGGACAGGGAAAGCGAAAAACTGTTTTTT. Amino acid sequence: CASSIGDRESEKLFF.

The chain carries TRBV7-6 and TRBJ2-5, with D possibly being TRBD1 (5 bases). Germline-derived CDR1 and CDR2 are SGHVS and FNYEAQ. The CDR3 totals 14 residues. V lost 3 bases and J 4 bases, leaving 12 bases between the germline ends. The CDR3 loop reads CASSFSGMGETQYF. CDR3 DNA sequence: TGTGCCAGCAGCTTCTCAGGGATGGGAGAGACCCAGTACTTC.

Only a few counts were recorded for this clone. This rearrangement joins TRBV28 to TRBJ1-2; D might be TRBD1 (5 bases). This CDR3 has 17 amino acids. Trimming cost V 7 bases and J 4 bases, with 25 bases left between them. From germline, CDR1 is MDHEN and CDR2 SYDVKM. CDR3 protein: CASTAPRAGQSVYGYTF. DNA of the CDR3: TGTGCCAGCACCGCTCCCCGGGCGGGGCAATCAGTCTATGGCTACACCTTC.

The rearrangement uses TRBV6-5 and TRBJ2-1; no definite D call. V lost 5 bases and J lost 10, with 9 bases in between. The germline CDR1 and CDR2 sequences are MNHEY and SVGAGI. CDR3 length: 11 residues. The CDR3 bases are TGTGCCAGCAGTGTCATGAGGGAGCAGTTCTTC. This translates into CASSVMREQFF.